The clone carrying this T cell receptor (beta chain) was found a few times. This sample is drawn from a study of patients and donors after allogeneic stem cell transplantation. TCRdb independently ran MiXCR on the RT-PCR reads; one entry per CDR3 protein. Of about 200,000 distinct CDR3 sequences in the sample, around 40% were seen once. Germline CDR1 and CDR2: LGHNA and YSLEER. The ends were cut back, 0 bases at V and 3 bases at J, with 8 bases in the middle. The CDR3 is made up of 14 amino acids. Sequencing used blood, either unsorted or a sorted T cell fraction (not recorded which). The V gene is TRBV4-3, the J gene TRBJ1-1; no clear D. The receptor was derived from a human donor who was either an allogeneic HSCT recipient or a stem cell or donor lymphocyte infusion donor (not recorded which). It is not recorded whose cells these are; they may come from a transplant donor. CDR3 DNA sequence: TGCGCCAGCAGCCAAGATGGCCAGTACACTGAAGCTTTCTTT. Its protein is CASSQDGQYTEAFF.